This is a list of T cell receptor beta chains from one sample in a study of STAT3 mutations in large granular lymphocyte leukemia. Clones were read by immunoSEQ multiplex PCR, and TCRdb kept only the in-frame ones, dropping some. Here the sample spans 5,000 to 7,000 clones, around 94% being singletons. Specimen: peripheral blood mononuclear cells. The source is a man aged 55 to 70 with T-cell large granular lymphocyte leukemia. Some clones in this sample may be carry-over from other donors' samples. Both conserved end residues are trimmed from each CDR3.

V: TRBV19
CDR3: ASSINRDNQPQH

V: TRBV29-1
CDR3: SALVGSSGRAPDTQY

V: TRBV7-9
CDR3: ASSLVATEAF

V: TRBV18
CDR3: ASSATADFPDGY

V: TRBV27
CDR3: ASSPPGQPQH

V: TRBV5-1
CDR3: ASSLGTIDYEQY

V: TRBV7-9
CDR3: ASSLVEIEAF

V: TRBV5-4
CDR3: ASSLSGPYEQY

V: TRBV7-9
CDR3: ASTQGTGTEAF

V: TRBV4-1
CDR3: ASSQDHPSIRTAEDNYGYT